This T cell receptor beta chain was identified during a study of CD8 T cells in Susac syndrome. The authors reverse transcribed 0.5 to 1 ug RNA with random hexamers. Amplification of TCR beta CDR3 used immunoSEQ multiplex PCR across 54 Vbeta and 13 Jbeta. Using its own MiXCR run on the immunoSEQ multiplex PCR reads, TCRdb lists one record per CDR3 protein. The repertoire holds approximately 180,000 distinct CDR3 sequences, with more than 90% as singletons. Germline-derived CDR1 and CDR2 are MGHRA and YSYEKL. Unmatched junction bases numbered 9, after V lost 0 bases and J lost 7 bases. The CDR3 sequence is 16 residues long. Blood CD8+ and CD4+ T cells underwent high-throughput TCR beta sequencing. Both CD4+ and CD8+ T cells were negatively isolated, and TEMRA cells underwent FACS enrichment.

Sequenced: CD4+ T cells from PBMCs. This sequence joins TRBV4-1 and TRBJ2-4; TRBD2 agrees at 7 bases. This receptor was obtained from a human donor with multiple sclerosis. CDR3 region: CASSQEGGQGKNIQYF. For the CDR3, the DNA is TGCGCCAGCAGCCAAGAGGGAGGGCAGGGTAAGAACATTCAGTACTTC.